A selection of T cell receptor beta chains follows, all from one sample in a study of cytomegalovirus exposure and HLA in healthy donors. The repertoire was sequenced with immunoSEQ multiplex PCR; TCRdb's copy has only in-frame clones and lacks some. The sample contains more than 95,000 clones, over 65% of which appear only once. The sequencing sample was made of PBMCs. These receptor sequences come from a man aged 18 to 30 in good health and CMV-seronegative. The CDR3 runs from the conserved cysteine through the conserved F or W. D genes are given only for firm matches. The size of a clone is reported for some rows only, either as once, few or many, or as a class for expanded clones.

v_gene: TRBV6-1
d_gene: -
abundance: -
j_gene: TRBJ1-2
CDR3nt: TGTGCCAGCCATAAACAGGACTATGGCTACACCTTC
CDR3aa: CASHKQDYGYTF

v_gene: TRBV9
d_gene: -
abundance: -
j_gene: TRBJ2-7
CDR3nt: TGTGCCAGCAGTGAGGGACTGGGCTCCTACGAGCAGTACTTC
CDR3aa: CASSEGLGSYEQYF

v_gene: TRBV11-3
d_gene: TRBD2
abundance: few
j_gene: TRBJ2-1
CDR3nt: TGTGCCAGCAGCTTAGTGCCGCCGGGGCTAGCGGGGGTCCCTGAGCAGTTCTTC
CDR3aa: CASSLVPPGLAGVPEQFF

v_gene: TRBV6-5
d_gene: TRBD1
abundance: -
j_gene: TRBJ2-7
CDR3nt: TGTGCCAGCAGTTACGGCCAGGGGGCCTACGAGCAGTACTTC
CDR3aa: CASSYGQGAYEQYF

v_gene: TRBV4-1
d_gene: -
abundance: -
j_gene: TRBJ2-3
CDR3nt: TGCGCCAGCAGCCAAGGTCCGGGAAGCGGGCGAGACACAGATACGCAGTATTTT
CDR3aa: CASSQGPGSGRDTDTQYF

v_gene: TRBV7-2
d_gene: -
abundance: -
j_gene: TRBJ2-7
CDR3nt: TGTGCCAGCAGCCCCGGGCGGGGTTCTAGAGAGCAGTACTTC
CDR3aa: CASSPGRGSREQYF

v_gene: TRBV10-3
d_gene: -
abundance: -
j_gene: TRBJ1-1
CDR3nt: TGTGCCATCAGTGCTCTGAGCCCTGCGGGTGAAGCTTTCTTT
CDR3aa: CAISALSPAGEAFF

v_gene: TRBV5-4
d_gene: -
abundance: -
j_gene: TRBJ1-2
CDR3nt: TGTGCCAGCAGCTCTCCCCGCGAGAACTATGGCTACACCTTC
CDR3aa: CASSSPRENYGYTF

v_gene: TRBV25-1
d_gene: TRBD1
abundance: -
j_gene: TRBJ1-2
CDR3nt: TGTGCCAGCAGTGAAATGGGGACAGGGAAGCCGATGACCGATGGCTACACCTTC
CDR3aa: CASSEMGTGKPMTDGYTF

v_gene: TRBV9
d_gene: TRBD2
abundance: -
j_gene: TRBJ2-3
CDR3nt: TGTGCCAGCAGCGTACTAACTAGCGGGGGGACAGATACGCAGTATTTT
CDR3aa: CASSVLTSGGTDTQYF

v_gene: TRBV6-1
d_gene: TRBD2
abundance: -
j_gene: TRBJ2-3
CDR3nt: TGTGCCAGCACCAGCGGGGGGTGGGATACGCAGTATTTT
CDR3aa: CASTSGGWDTQYF

v_gene: TRBV19
d_gene: -
abundance: few
j_gene: TRBJ2-5
CDR3nt: TGTGCCAGTAGTCCTGTGGGCAGAGAGACCCAGTACTTC
CDR3aa: CASSPVGRETQYF

v_gene: TRBV7-8
d_gene: -
abundance: -
j_gene: TRBJ2-2
CDR3nt: TGTGCCAGCAGCCCAAACAGGGCCCCGGGCACCGGGGAGCTGTTTTTT
CDR3aa: CASSPNRAPGTGELFF

v_gene: TRBV6-1
d_gene: TRBD2
abundance: -
j_gene: TRBJ2-6
CDR3nt: TGTGCCAGCGGTAGCGGGACTGGGGCCAACGTCCTGACTTTC
CDR3aa: CASGSGTGANVLTF

v_gene: TRBV7-6
d_gene: TRBD1
abundance: -
j_gene: TRBJ1-2
CDR3nt: TGTGCCAGCAGCTTAGATTGGCAGGGGGACTATGGCTACACCTTC
CDR3aa: CASSLDWQGDYGYTF

v_gene: TRBV5-5
d_gene: TRBD1
abundance: -
j_gene: TRBJ1-1
CDR3nt: TGTGCCAGCAGCTCTAGGACAGGAGTGAACACTGAAGCTTTCTTT
CDR3aa: CASSSRTGVNTEAFF

v_gene: TRBV7-3
d_gene: TRBD1
abundance: -
j_gene: TRBJ1-1
CDR3nt: TGTGCCAGCAGCTTTACAGGGGACACTGAAGCTTTCTTT
CDR3aa: CASSFTGDTEAFF

v_gene: TRBV25-1
d_gene: TRBD1
abundance: -
j_gene: TRBJ1-2
CDR3nt: TGTGCCAGCAGTTTTAGCGGGACAGCCTCTGTCTATGGCTACACCTTC
CDR3aa: CASSFSGTASVYGYTF

v_gene: TRBV2
d_gene: -
abundance: few
j_gene: TRBJ2-1
CDR3nt: TGTGCCAGCAGTGAGAGACAGGTGTACAATGAGCAGTTCTTC
CDR3aa: CASSERQVYNEQFF

v_gene: TRBV7-4
d_gene: -
abundance: -
j_gene: TRBJ1-2
CDR3nt: TGTGCCAGCAGCTGGGGGGTAAGGTATGGCTACACCTTC
CDR3aa: CASSWGVRYGYTF

v_gene: TRBV2
d_gene: -
abundance: -
j_gene: TRBJ1-1
CDR3nt: TGTGCCAGCAGTTTCCTGCGGCGGGCTTTCTTT
CDR3aa: CASSFLRRAFF

v_gene: TRBV6-5
d_gene: TRBD1
abundance: -
j_gene: TRBJ2-7
CDR3nt: TGTGCCAGCAGTTACTCGAGAGGGACAGGGGGCCACGAGCAGTACTTC
CDR3aa: CASSYSRGTGGHEQYF

v_gene: TRBV23-1
d_gene: TRBD1
abundance: few
j_gene: TRBJ2-2
CDR3nt: TGCGCCAGCACCAACCTTGACAGGGTAGCGAACACCGGGGAGCTGTTTTTT
CDR3aa: CASTNLDRVANTGELFF

v_gene: TRBV5-4
d_gene: -
abundance: -
j_gene: TRBJ2-7
CDR3nt: TGTGCCAGCACCGAACAGGGAACTTACGAGCAGTACTTC
CDR3aa: CASTEQGTYEQYF

v_gene: TRBV7-3
d_gene: -
abundance: -
j_gene: TRBJ1-3
CDR3nt: TGTGCCAGCAGCCCTCAGAACTCTGGAAACACCATATATTTT
CDR3aa: CASSPQNSGNTIYF

v_gene: TRBV29-1
d_gene: -
abundance: -
j_gene: TRBJ1-4
CDR3nt: TGCAGCGGTGGGGACACAGACGCAGAAAAACTGTTTTTT
CDR3aa: CSGGDTDAEKLFF

v_gene: TRBV6-1
d_gene: TRBD1
abundance: -
j_gene: TRBJ1-2
CDR3nt: TGTGCCAGCAGTGGTTGGACAGGGCCGAACTATGGCTACACCTTC
CDR3aa: CASSGWTGPNYGYTF

v_gene: TRBV7-2
d_gene: TRBD2
abundance: -
j_gene: TRBJ2-3
CDR3nt: TGTGCCAGCACGGGGACTAGCGGGGGGGCAGATACGCAGTATTTT
CDR3aa: CASTGTSGGADTQYF

v_gene: TRBV27
d_gene: TRBD1
abundance: few
j_gene: TRBJ2-7
CDR3nt: TGTGCCAGCAGGGGACAGGGGTCCGCCTACGAGCAGTACTTC
CDR3aa: CASRGQGSAYEQYF

v_gene: TRBV19
d_gene: TRBD1
abundance: -
j_gene: TRBJ1-5
CDR3nt: TGTGCCAGTAGGAAGGACAGGGCTAGCAATCAGCCCCAGCATTTT
CDR3aa: CASRKDRASNQPQHF

v_gene: TRBV23-1
d_gene: TRBD1
abundance: few
j_gene: TRBJ1-2
CDR3nt: TGCGCCAGCAGTCAAGGAAGGGAACAGGGGGACTATGGCTACACCTTC
CDR3aa: CASSQGREQGDYGYTF

v_gene: TRBV19
d_gene: -
abundance: -
j_gene: TRBJ1-1
CDR3nt: TGTGCCAGTACTTGGACTCTGAACACTGAAGCTTTCTTT
CDR3aa: CASTWTLNTEAFF